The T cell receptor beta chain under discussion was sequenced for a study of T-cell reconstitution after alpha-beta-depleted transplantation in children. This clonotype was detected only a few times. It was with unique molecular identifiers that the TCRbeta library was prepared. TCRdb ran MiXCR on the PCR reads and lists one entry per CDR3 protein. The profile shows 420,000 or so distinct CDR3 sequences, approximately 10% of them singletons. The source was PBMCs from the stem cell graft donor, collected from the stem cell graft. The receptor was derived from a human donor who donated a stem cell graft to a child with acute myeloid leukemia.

The CDR3 protein is CASSAASRVQETQYF. The CDR3 bases are TGTGCCAGCAGTGCGGCTAGTCGGGTCCAAGAGACCCAGTACTTC. This rearrangement joins TRBV6-1 to TRBJ2-5; D gene unclear. The CDR3 runs 15 residues. Germline V gene lookup returns CDR1 MNHNS and CDR2 SASEGT. Trimming stripped 4 bases from V and 1 base from J, with 13 bases between.